This TCR beta chain was recovered during a study of T cells in pancreatic ductal adenocarcinoma. The selected patients with pancreatic ductal adenocarcinoma had surgery but no neoadjuvant therapy. CDR3 length: 16 amino acids. V lost 2 bases, J lost 7 bases, and 5 bases stayed unmatched. The germline V gene encodes CDR1 LNHNV and CDR2 YYDKDF (reference sequence). This clone has more than one count but fewer than ten. The antigen is unknown. Study observations and caveats: Compared with tumor, blood showed more total productive templates and around 8-fold more clonotypes. Tumor and blood clonality did not differ significantly, about 0.112 versus 0.072. Enrichment of CD45RO+ effector over naive T cells in tumors may bias clonality.

Using immunoSEQ multiplex PCR, the repertoire was profiled, and TCRdb retains in-frame clones only, with some absent. The sample has some 4,500 clones; 68% are singletons. The chain has TRBV15 and TRBJ2-2; 12 nucleotides line up with TRBD2. Input material: pancreatic tumor tissue. The sequence was obtained from a human donor with pancreatic ductal adenocarcinoma. This chain's CDR3 is CATSRLAGGHGGELFF. The DNA of the CDR3 is TGTGCCACCAGCAGACTAGCGGGGGGGCATGGCGGGGAGCTGTTTTTT. The full variable domain, rest sourced from reference TRBV15 and TRBJ2-2, is DAMVIQNPRYQVTQFGKPVTLSCSQTLNHNVMYWYQQKSSQAPKLLFHYYDKDFNNEADTPDNFQSRRPNTSFCFLDIRSPGLGDTAMYLCATSRLAGGHGGELFFGEGSRLTVL.